This is a list of T cell receptor beta chains from one sample in a study of shared clonotypes between healthy human individuals. The assay was immunoSEQ multiplex PCR, and TCRdb's table has in-frame clones only and misses some. The table lists some 2.4 million clones, roughly 93% of them singletons, with approximately 0.37% in the top ten. The sequencing sample was made of naive CD4+ T cells from PBMCs. These receptors all stem from a man in his late teens or twenties in good health. Some clones in this sample may be carry-over from other donors' samples. CDR3s include the opening cysteine and the closing phenylalanine or tryptophan.

j_gene: TRBJ1-5; v_gene: TRBV5-8; CDR3aa: CASSLIRSNQPQHF
j_gene: TRBJ2-7; v_gene: TRBV4-1; CDR3aa: CASSQGPSGASYEQYF
j_gene: TRBJ2-7; v_gene: TRBV28; CDR3aa: CASSFPMDGTYEQYF
j_gene: TRBJ2-1; v_gene: TRBV7-2; CDR3aa: CASSPRESSYNEQFF
j_gene: TRBJ1-1; v_gene: TRBV5-1; CDR3aa: CASSSDPGTEAFF
j_gene: TRBJ1-2; v_gene: TRBV27; CDR3aa: CASSSRQPPNYGYTF
j_gene: TRBJ2-2; v_gene: TRBV28; CDR3aa: CASSKVKTGGLSGELFF
j_gene: TRBJ1-5; v_gene: TRBV2; CDR3aa: CASSVTRNQPQHF
j_gene: TRBJ2-7; v_gene: TRBV21-1; CDR3aa: CASSKSRDRAYGQYF
j_gene: TRBJ2-6; v_gene: TRBV5-1; CDR3aa: CASSTAGANVLTF
j_gene: TRBJ2-7; v_gene: TRBV10-1; CDR3aa: CASSDIAGVGYEQYF
j_gene: TRBJ2-1; v_gene: TRBV9; CDR3aa: CASSVDPHNEQFF
j_gene: TRBJ2-1; v_gene: TRBV18; CDR3aa: CASKPTLAGGGHNEQFF
j_gene: TRBJ2-1; v_gene: TRBV7-3; CDR3aa: CASSPSGRGNEQFF
j_gene: TRBJ2-1; v_gene: TRBV7-8; CDR3aa: CASSPGRTGGPAEQFF
j_gene: TRBJ2-2; v_gene: TRBV28; CDR3aa: CASSPGAVSTGELFF
j_gene: TRBJ2-5; v_gene: TRBV30; CDR3aa: CAWTQSQETQYF
j_gene: TRBJ2-5; v_gene: TRBV18; CDR3aa: CASSPGLWGETQYF
j_gene: TRBJ2-5; v_gene: TRBV27; CDR3aa: CASRGETQYF
j_gene: TRBJ1-5; v_gene: TRBV19; CDR3aa: CASYPAGRMSNQPQHF
j_gene: TRBJ2-3; v_gene: TRBV10-3; CDR3aa: CAISEMGGVGDTQYF
j_gene: TRBJ1-1; v_gene: TRBV5-4; CDR3aa: CASSFSGANTEAFF
j_gene: TRBJ1-1; v_gene: TRBV18; CDR3aa: CASSPTTDISMYTEAFF
j_gene: TRBJ2-2; v_gene: TRBV28; CDR3aa: CASSPPRGTGELFF
j_gene: TRBJ2-7; v_gene: TRBV4-1; CDR3aa: CASSQGVLAGSSNEQYF
j_gene: TRBJ2-3; v_gene: TRBV4-2; CDR3aa: CASSQKTGGGYTQYF
j_gene: TRBJ2-1; v_gene: TRBV27; CDR3aa: CASSLSDPSYNEQFF
j_gene: TRBJ2-7; v_gene: TRBV2; CDR3aa: CASTEGWPSGTYEQYF
j_gene: TRBJ2-3; v_gene: TRBV7-3; CDR3aa: CASSETSGSTDTQYF
j_gene: TRBJ1-2; v_gene: TRBV25-1; CDR3aa: CASSPRDREYLGYTF
j_gene: TRBJ2-7; v_gene: TRBV7-9; CDR3aa: CASSLTGYEQYF
j_gene: TRBJ2-7; v_gene: TRBV25-1; CDR3aa: CASSPWEREQYF
j_gene: TRBJ1-3; v_gene: TRBV11-3; CDR3aa: CASSPAPGNTIYF
j_gene: TRBJ2-2; v_gene: TRBV5-1; CDR3aa: CASSGTSGNPGELFF
j_gene: TRBJ1-5; v_gene: TRBV10-3; CDR3aa: CAISHRTGGNQPQHF
j_gene: TRBJ2-4; v_gene: TRBV28; CDR3aa: CASSPPRAGRNIQYF
j_gene: TRBJ2-5; v_gene: TRBV7-9; CDR3aa: CASSSGRALGETQYF
j_gene: TRBJ2-1; v_gene: TRBV30; CDR3aa: CAWSVRLAGHSYNEQFF
j_gene: TRBJ1-2; v_gene: TRBV18; CDR3aa: CASSPGQGVHGYTF
j_gene: TRBJ2-6; v_gene: TRBV4-1; CDR3aa: CASSLTSVGSGANVLTF
j_gene: TRBJ1-1; v_gene: TRBV30; CDR3aa: CAWSSGANTEAFF
j_gene: TRBJ2-1; v_gene: TRBV5-1; CDR3aa: CASSLSRPSSYNEQFF
j_gene: TRBJ1-5; v_gene: TRBV10-2; CDR3aa: CASSEGGQPQHF
j_gene: TRBJ1-2; v_gene: TRBV7-2; CDR3aa: CASSRGTGKGYTF
j_gene: TRBJ1-1; v_gene: TRBV7-3; CDR3aa: CASRDTLLNTEAFF
j_gene: TRBJ1-1; v_gene: TRBV28; CDR3aa: CAGQGMNTEAFF
j_gene: TRBJ2-1; v_gene: TRBV30; CDR3aa: CAWSVVGVWGGPSSYNEQFF
j_gene: TRBJ1-2; v_gene: TRBV6-1; CDR3aa: CASSGGRDRAYGYTF
j_gene: TRBJ1-2; v_gene: TRBV4-3; CDR3aa: CASSQVAARGGYTF
j_gene: TRBJ2-7; v_gene: TRBV4-3; CDR3aa: CASSDGAGQYF
j_gene: TRBJ1-1; v_gene: TRBV28; CDR3aa: CASSPPGQVGHRSTEAFF
j_gene: TRBJ2-1; v_gene: TRBV6-4; CDR3aa: CASSDGLAGAGEQFF
j_gene: TRBJ2-3; v_gene: TRBV7-2; CDR3aa: CASSSLIGNTQYF
j_gene: TRBJ2-1; v_gene: TRBV10-3; CDR3aa: CAISGLAGASYNEQFF
j_gene: TRBJ2-7; v_gene: TRBV4-3; CDR3aa: CASSHSLAGSYEQYF
j_gene: TRBJ2-3; v_gene: TRBV27; CDR3aa: CASSLGRTDTQYF